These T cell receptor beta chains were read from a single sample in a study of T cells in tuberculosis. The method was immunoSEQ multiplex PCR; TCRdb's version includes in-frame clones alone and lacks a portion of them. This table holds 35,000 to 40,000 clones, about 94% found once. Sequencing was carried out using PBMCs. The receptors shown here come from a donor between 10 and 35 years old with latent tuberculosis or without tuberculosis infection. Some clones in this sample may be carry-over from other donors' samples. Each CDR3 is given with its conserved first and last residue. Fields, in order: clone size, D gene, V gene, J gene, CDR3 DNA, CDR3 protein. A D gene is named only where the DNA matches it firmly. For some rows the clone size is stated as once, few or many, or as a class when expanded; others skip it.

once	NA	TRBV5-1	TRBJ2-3	TGCGCCAGCAGCTTGGTGGGGGGGGCCACAGATACGCAGTATTTT	CASSLVGGATDTQYF
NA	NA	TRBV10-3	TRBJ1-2	TGTGCCATCAATCCGGGACAAACAAACTATGGCTACACCTTC	CAINPGQTNYGYTF
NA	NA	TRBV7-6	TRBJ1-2	TGTGCCAGCAGCTTAGATCATGGAGGGTATGGCTACACCTTC	CASSLDHGGYGYTF
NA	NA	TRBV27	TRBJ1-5	TGTGCCAGCAGCCCACAGGGCCGCCAGGACCAGCCCCAGCATTTT	CASSPQGRQDQPQHF
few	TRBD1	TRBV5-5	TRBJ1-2	TGTGCCAGCAGCGCCCGAACAGGGGTTGGCTACACCTTC	CASSARTGVGYTF
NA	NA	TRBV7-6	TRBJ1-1	TGTGCCAGCAGCCCAGGGCCGGGGGAGAGTTCTGAAGCTTTCTTT	CASSPGPGESSEAFF
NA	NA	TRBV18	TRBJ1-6	TGTGCCAGCTCACCATCCGGAGCGGGTGCCTATAATTCACCCCTCCACTTT	CASSPSGAGAYNSPLHF
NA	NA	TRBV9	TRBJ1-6	TGTGCCAGCAGCAAAGCAGGGGCAGTTAGTTCACCCCTCCACTTT	CASSKAGAVSSPLHF
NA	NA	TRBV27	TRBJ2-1	TGTGCCAGCAGTCCCCTACCGACAGGATGGGGGCAGTTCTTC	CASSPLPTGWGQFF
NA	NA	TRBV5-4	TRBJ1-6	TGTGCCAGTAGCTTCGGTGAGGGTAATTCACCCCTCCACTTT	CASSFGEGNSPLHF
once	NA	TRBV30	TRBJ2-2	TGTGCCTGGGACCAGGGGCAGGGTTTCGGGGAGCTGTTTTTT	CAWDQGQGFGELFF
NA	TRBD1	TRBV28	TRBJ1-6	TGTGCCAGCAGTTCCCGAGGGGGCCCTTATAATTCACCCCTCCACTTT	CASSSRGGPYNSPLHF
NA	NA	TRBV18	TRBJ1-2	TGTGCCAGCTCACCAGCTTCTCTTACAGCTTCCTATGGCTACACCTTC	CASSPASLTASYGYTF
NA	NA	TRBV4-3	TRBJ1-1	TGCGCCAGCAGCCGTGGGGGGAGGGGGACTGAAGCTTTCTTT	CASSRGGRGTEAFF
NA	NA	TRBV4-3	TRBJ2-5	TGCGCCAGCAGCCAAGATATCGGGGTCAGCGAGACCCAGTACTTC	CASSQDIGVSETQYF